This T cell receptor beta chain was sequenced during a study of blood T cell repertoires in COVID-19. Methods used by the authors: How many nucleated cells were present was estimated from reference gene primer amplification. TCRdb keeps only in-frame clones here, not all; method: immunoSEQ multiplex PCR. That table is the source of V, J and clone size, and D and trimming were worked out from the DNA. The data contain some 180,000 clones, roughly four fifths of them singletons. Recruited during active infection, patients (from Seattle) were subsequently followed longitudinally. Germline V gives CDR1 SNHLY, CDR2 FYNNEI. This CDR3 has 14 residues. V lost 2 bases and J 5 bases, leaving 10 bases between the germline ends.

This receptor was obtained from an elderly woman with COVID-19, enrolled during active disease. Sequenced: peripheral blood. The chain employs TRBV2 and TRBJ1-5, with D maybe TRBD1 (5 bases). The CDR3 DNA sequence: TGTGCCAGCAGTGAACGACAGAGCGATCAGCCCCAGCATTTT. This gives the protein CASSERQSDQPQHF.